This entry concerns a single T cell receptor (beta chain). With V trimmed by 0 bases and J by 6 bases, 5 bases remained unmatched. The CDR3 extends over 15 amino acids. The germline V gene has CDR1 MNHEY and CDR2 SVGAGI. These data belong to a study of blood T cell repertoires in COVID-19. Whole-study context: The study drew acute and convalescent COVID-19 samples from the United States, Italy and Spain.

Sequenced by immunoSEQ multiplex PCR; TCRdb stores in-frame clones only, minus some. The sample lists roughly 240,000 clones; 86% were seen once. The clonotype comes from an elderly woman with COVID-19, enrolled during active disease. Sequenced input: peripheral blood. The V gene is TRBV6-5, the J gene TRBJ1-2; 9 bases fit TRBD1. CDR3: CASSYSPTGGNGYTF. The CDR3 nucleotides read TGTGCCAGCAGTTACTCCCCGACAGGGGGGAATGGCTACACCTTC.